This T cell receptor beta chain was recorded in a study of cytotoxic CD8 clonotypes in ibrutinib-treated CLL. Produced via immunoSEQ multiplex PCR; TCRdb's table is partial and in-frame only. This sample has fewer than 400,000 clones, with 67% found just once. About this clone itself: Its antigen is unknown.

Around 2.2 micrograms of genomic DNA came from cryopreserved PBMCs for TCR beta libraries. This CDR3 is built from 14 residues. The V and J ends lost 4 bases and 0 bases respectively, with 9 bases between them. CDR1 and CDR2 (germline): ENHRY, SYGVKD. Findings and caveats of the study: Among the clonotypes, public ones were uncommon and contracted or held stable on treatment. While tracking circulating CD8+ T-cell counts, baseline clonality exceeded that of age-matched healthy donors.

This clonotype originated in a human donor with chronic lymphocytic leukemia. Sequencing used PBMCs, obtained after 36 months of ibrutinib treatment. This chain uses TRBV10-3 with TRBJ1-1, with D unclear. The CDR3, as DNA: TGTGCCATCAGTGCCTCGGTCCTGAACACTGAAGCTTTCTTT. The encoded protein is CAISASVLNTEAFF.